This T cell receptor beta chain was profiled in a study of low-dose radiotherapy and immunotherapy resistance in tumors. Study summary: Cohort 1 was given 0.5 Gy fractions every 2 weeks, 6.5 Gy in total.

Alpha and beta chains were covered, as first-strand cDNA relied on TRAV- and TRBV-specific primers. Amplification of TCRs used a constant-region primer and V-primer adapter for roughly 22 PCR cycles. Isolated mRNA underwent amplification by in vitro transcription. MiXCR was run by TCRdb on the reads, yielding one entry per CDR3 protein. This table holds over 15,000 distinct CDR3 sequences, less than 85% found once. Trimming cost V 5 bases and J 1 base; bases outside gene matches: 2. The length of the CDR3 is 15 residues. The germline gives CDR1 MNHEY, CDR2 SVGEGT. The receptor comes from a human donor with advanced metastatic prostate, ovarian, gallbladder or colorectal cancer (not recorded which). This table probably holds off-target reads from a library built for another chain. This rearrangement joins TRBV6-2 or TRBV6-3 to TRBJ2-2; 9 bases are shared with TRBD1. CDR3 amino acids: CASSAGQGNTGELFF. CDR3 DNA sequence: TGTGCCAGCAGTGCGGGACAGGGGAACACCGGGGAGCTGTTTTTT.